What follows are 6 T cell receptor beta chains derived from one specimen sequenced in a study of T cells after posttransplantation cyclophosphamide. This table comes from immunoSEQ multiplex PCR, and its TCRdb copy is limited to in-frame clones, with some not included. The sample includes 40,000 to 55,000 clones, none of them occurring once. Material for sequencing was PBMCs. Receptors originate from a man aged 40-49 years in good health, CMV-negative, and a related stem cell transplant donor.

This clone has at least ten counts. The rearrangement uses TRBV27 and TRBJ1-1; D is perhaps TRBD1 (6 bases). This CDR3 is 16 amino acids long. V lost 6 bases and J 4 bases, leaving 21 bases between the germline ends. Germline-derived CDR1 and CDR2 are MNHEY and SMNVEV (reference sequence). CDR3 coding DNA: TGTGCCAGCAGAAAGGACAGCCCTGGCGGTGGCACTGAAGCTTTCTTT. It translates to CASRKDSPGGGTEAFF.

Many counts were recorded for this clone. This chain connects TRBV11-3 to TRBJ2-1, with 8 bases fitting TRBD1. The V gene's germline CDR1 is SGHNT and CDR2 YENEEA. CDR3 size: 15 residues. J gave up 8 bases and V 5 bases, and 11 bases lay outside the gene matches. The CDR3 coding sequence is TGTGCCAGCAGCCCCCCCGGCAACAGGGGGGATGAGCAGTTCTTC. Translation: CASSPPGNRGDEQFF.

In its sample, this clone was seen many times. The V call is TRBV27, the J call TRBJ2-7; 9 positions match TRBD1. This CDR3 comprises 14 residues. V lost 8 bases to trimming and J lost 6 bases; unmatched junction nucleotides: 11. Germline CDR1 MNHEY, CDR2 SMNVEV (reference sequence). CDR3 sequence (DNA): TGTGCCAGCGGGGGGACAGGGTTATTCGGCGAGCAGTACTTC. Its protein is CASGGTGLFGEQYF.

This clone was seen repeatedly, ten times or more. The CDR3 DNA reads as TGTGCCAGCAGCTTAGGGGCCCAATCCTACGAGCAGTACTTC. As protein: CASSLGAQSYEQYF. The chain links TRBV7-3 to TRBJ2-7; D perhaps matches TRBD1 (5 bases). Germline V gene lookup returns CDR1 SGHTA and CDR2 FQGTGA. The CDR3 has 14 residues. V lost 2 bases and J lost 1, with 9 bases in between.

This clone was detected ten times or more. The rearrangement uses TRBV28 and TRBJ1-5, with 9 bases that match TRBD1. V lost 5 bases to trimming and J lost 2 bases; unmatched junction nucleotides: 4. CDR3 length: 15 amino acids. Looked up from germline, CDR1 is MDHEN and CDR2 is SYDVKM. The CDR3 nucleotides are TGTGCCAGCAGTCCGGGACAGGGAGGCAATCAGCCCCAGCATTTT. Translated, it gives CASSPGQGGNQPQHF.

This clone was detected ten times or more. This chain links TRBV9 with TRBJ2-7; perhaps TRBD1 as D (5 bases). This CDR3 has 15 amino acids. Trimming took 3 bases from V and 4 from J, leaving 17 bases between them. Germline CDR1 reads SGDLS; CDR2 reads YYNGEE. CDR3 coding DNA: TGTGCCAGCAGCGCCGGGCAGGGAATGGCTTACGAGCAGTACTTC. The encoded protein is CASSAGQGMAYEQYF.